Listed below are T cell receptor beta chains from one sample, sequenced in a study of identical twins. TCRdb analysed the 5' RACE reads with MiXCR anew, one entry per CDR3 protein. In the table there are around 1.7 million distinct CDR3 sequences, roughly 35% of which are singletons. Sequenced material: cord blood. The receptors shown here come from a newborn girl in good health. CDR3s include the opening cysteine and the closing phenylalanine or tryptophan. The D gene is left open where the match is weak. Clone size is stated in some rows and not others, as once, few, many or a class when expanded.

J: TRBJ2-5; D: NA; length: 16; size: NA; V: TRBV20-1; CDR3: CSAFRGARFYQETQYF; DNA: TGCAGTGCTTTCAGGGGGGCCCGCTTCTACCAAGAGACCCAGTACTTC
J: TRBJ1-2; D: NA; length: 13; size: many; V: TRBV29-1; CDR3: CSDPGSANYGYTF; DNA: TGCAGCGACCCAGGGTCTGCTAACTATGGCTACACCTTC
J: TRBJ1-6; D: TRBD1; length: 16; size: once; V: TRBV18; CDR3: CASSPAPGTGDSPLHF; DNA: TGTGCCAGCTCACCGGCGCCCGGGACAGGGGATTCACCCCTCCACTTT
J: TRBJ1-5; D: NA; length: 16; size: few; V: TRBV21-1; CDR3: CASSHQVTRSNQPQHF; DNA: TGTGCCAGCAGTCATCAGGTGACGAGGAGCAATCAGCCCCAGCATTTT
J: TRBJ1-5; D: TRBD1; length: 15; size: few; V: TRBV5-1; CDR3: CASSLAPGGDQPQHF; DNA: TGCGCCAGCAGCTTGGCTCCAGGGGGCGATCAGCCCCAGCATTTT
J: TRBJ1-2; D: NA; length: 13; size: many; V: TRBV15; CDR3: CATSSGAQNGYTF; DNA: TGTGCCACCTCTTCGGGCGCCCAGAATGGCTACACCTTC
J: TRBJ2-3; D: NA; length: 15; size: few; V: TRBV6-1; CDR3: CASKGRLGGTDTQYF; DNA: TGTGCCAGCAAGGGCCGACTAGGAGGCACAGATACGCAGTATTTT
J: TRBJ2-1; D: TRBD2; length: 19; size: NA; V: TRBV14; CDR3: CASSQGLRLAVSSYNEQFF; DNA: TGTGCCAGCAGCCAAGGTCTGCGACTAGCGGTCTCCTCCTACAATGAGCAGTTCTTC
J: TRBJ2-2; D: NA; length: 16; size: NA; V: TRBV7-2; CDR3: CASSLAGLEGAGELFF; DNA: TGTGCCAGCAGCTTAGCGGGCCTAGAGGGAGCCGGGGAGCTGTTTTTT
J: TRBJ1-5; D: NA; length: 15; size: few; V: TRBV28; CDR3: CASRASGHSNQPQHF; DNA: TGTGCCAGCCGTGCGTCGGGACATAGCAATCAGCCCCAGCATTTT
J: TRBJ1-1; D: TRBD1; length: 20; size: once; V: TRBV11-2; CDR3: CASSSYLGMAGGFQNTEAFF; DNA: TGTGCCAGCAGCTCTTATTTGGGTATGGCAGGGGGCTTCCAGAACACTGAAGCTTTCTTT
J: TRBJ2-1; D: NA; length: 14; size: NA; V: TRBV20-1; CDR3: CSASRRSSYNEQFF; DNA: TGCAGTGCTAGCCGCAGGAGCTCCTACAATGAGCAGTTCTTC
J: TRBJ2-3; D: NA; length: 15; size: few; V: TRBV7-2; CDR3: CASSLVQGITDTQYF; DNA: TGTGCCAGCAGCTTAGTACAGGGTATCACAGATACGCAGTATTTT
J: TRBJ1-2; D: TRBD1; length: 13; size: many; V: TRBV5-1; CDR3: CASSSRDSYGYTF; DNA: TGCGCCAGCAGCTCCCGGGACAGCTATGGCTACACCTTC
J: TRBJ1-6; D: NA; length: 14; size: NA; V: TRBV6-6; CDR3: CASVWSSYNSPLHF; DNA: TGTGCCAGCGTTTGGAGCTCCTATAATTCACCCCTCCACTTT
J: TRBJ1-6; D: NA; length: 16; size: few; V: TRBV18; CDR3: CASSPPMSSYNSPLHF; DNA: TGTGCCAGCTCACCACCGATGAGCTCCTATAATTCACCCCTCCACTTT
J: TRBJ2-4; D: TRBD2; length: 20; size: NA; V: TRBV13; CDR3: CASSLGLRGLAGVAKNIQYF; DNA: TGTGCCAGCAGCTTAGGCCTAAGAGGACTAGCGGGGGTAGCCAAAAACATTCAGTACTTC
J: TRBJ1-1; D: TRBD1; length: 17; size: NA; V: TRBV4-1; CDR3: CASSQGPNRGRNTEAFF; DNA: TGCGCCAGCAGCCAAGGACCCAACAGGGGACGAAACACTGAAGCTTTCTTT
J: TRBJ2-1; D: NA; length: 14; size: few; V: TRBV2; CDR3: CASRGTNSYNEQFF; DNA: TGTGCCAGCAGGGGGACAAACTCCTACAATGAGCAGTTCTTC
J: TRBJ1-1; D: NA; length: 13; size: NA; V: TRBV4-1; CDR3: CASSQVIGGKAFF; DNA: TGCGCCAGCAGCCAAGTCATAGGGGGAAAAGCTTTCTTT
J: TRBJ1-2; D: NA; length: 16; size: few; V: TRBV13; CDR3: CASSLSIPPIDYGYTF; DNA: TGTGCCAGCAGCTTAAGTATCCCCCCGATAGACTATGGCTACACCTTC
J: TRBJ2-3; D: NA; length: 18; size: NA; V: TRBV20-1; CDR3: CSARLRDWITPWEDTQYF; DNA: TGCAGTGCCCGGCTCCGGGACTGGATAACTCCATGGGAAGATACGCAGTATTTT
J: TRBJ2-7; D: TRBD2; length: 17; size: NA; V: TRBV5-1; CDR3: CASSLIGGTSSYNEQYF; DNA: TGCGCCAGCAGCTTGATTGGCGGGACTAGCTCCTACAATGAGCAGTACTTC
J: TRBJ2-3; D: NA; length: 17; size: few; V: TRBV12-3/TRBV12-4; CDR3: CASRQKRGGGGTDTQYF; DNA: TGTGCCAGCAGGCAAAAGCGAGGGGGAGGGGGCACAGATACGCAGTATTTT
J: TRBJ2-7; D: TRBD2; length: 18; size: NA; V: TRBV28; CDR3: CASSLPLSLAGGPNEQYF; DNA: TGTGCCAGCAGTCTCCCATTAAGTCTAGCGGGAGGGCCAAATGAGCAGTACTTC
J: TRBJ1-4; D: NA; length: 15; size: few; V: TRBV7-2; CDR3: CASSFMGRTNEKLFF; DNA: TGTGCCAGCAGCTTCATGGGGAGAACTAATGAAAAACTGTTTTTT
J: TRBJ2-7; D: NA; length: 14; size: NA; V: TRBV7-9; CDR3: CASTQDSSLGEQYF; DNA: TGTGCCAGCACACAGGACTCCTCCCTTGGCGAGCAGTACTTC
J: TRBJ1-5; D: TRBD1; length: 16; size: few; V: TRBV20-1; CDR3: CSAAGQGHRSNQPQHF; DNA: TGCAGTGCTGCTGGACAGGGGCATAGGAGCAATCAGCCCCAGCATTTT
J: TRBJ2-7; D: TRBD1; length: 17; size: few; V: TRBV12-3/TRBV12-4; CDR3: CASSLSPSQGANYEQYF; DNA: TGTGCCAGCAGTTTGAGCCCCTCACAGGGGGCGAACTACGAGCAGTACTTC
J: TRBJ2-3; D: NA; length: 14; size: many; V: TRBV29-1; CDR3: CSVETGTPQDTQYF; DNA: TGCAGCGTTGAAACCGGGACTCCTCAAGATACGCAGTATTTT
J: TRBJ1-5; D: NA; length: 15; size: NA; V: TRBV20-1; CDR3: CSARDRVTGNQPQHF; DNA: TGCAGTGCTAGAGATAGGGTAACGGGCAATCAGCCCCAGCATTTT
J: TRBJ1-5; D: TRBD1; length: 17; size: NA; V: TRBV19; CDR3: CASSPRDRGLGNQPQHF; DNA: TGTGCCAGTAGCCCCCGGGACAGGGGCCTAGGCAATCAGCCCCAGCATTTT
J: TRBJ2-7; D: TRBD1; length: 15; size: NA; V: TRBV5-6; CDR3: CASSLMGQATYEQYF; DNA: TGTGCCAGCAGCTTAATGGGACAGGCAACCTACGAGCAGTACTTC
J: TRBJ2-7; D: TRBD1; length: 14; size: NA; V: TRBV5-1; CDR3: CASNIGQAPYEQYF; DNA: TGCGCCAGTAATATAGGACAGGCGCCCTACGAGCAGTACTTC
J: TRBJ2-3; D: TRBD2; length: 16; size: NA; V: TRBV20-1; CDR3: CSASSIAGRRTDTQYF; DNA: TGCAGTGCTAGTTCAATAGCGGGAAGGCGGACAGATACGCAGTATTTT
J: TRBJ1-2; D: NA; length: 16; size: NA; V: TRBV10-3; CDR3: CAIRETGTLGLYGYTF; DNA: TGTGCCATCAGGGAAACCGGGACCCTCGGCCTCTATGGCTACACCTTC
J: TRBJ2-5; D: NA; length: 14; size: many; V: TRBV10-3; CDR3: CAISELAGKETQYF; DNA: TGTGCCATCAGTGAGTTGGCAGGGAAAGAGACCCAGTACTTC
J: TRBJ2-3; D: TRBD2; length: 18; size: NA; V: TRBV6-2/TRBV6-3; CDR3: CASSGDRSLAGDTDTQYF; DNA: TGTGCCAGCAGCGGGGACAGATCGCTAGCGGGAGACACAGATACGCAGTATTTT
J: TRBJ2-1; D: NA; length: 16; size: NA; V: TRBV4-2; CDR3: CASSPRIPAGYNEQFF; DNA: TGTGCCAGCAGCCCTCGGATACCAGCGGGCTACAATGAGCAGTTCTTC
J: TRBJ2-7; D: TRBD2; length: 18; size: NA; V: TRBV24-1; CDR3: CATSDSRTSGRAGYEQYF; DNA: TGTGCCACCAGTGATTCTAGGACTAGCGGGAGGGCCGGCTACGAGCAGTACTTC
J: TRBJ2-7; D: TRBD1; length: 13; size: NA; V: TRBV4-1; CDR3: CANSRQGAYEQYF; DNA: TGCGCCAATAGCCGACAGGGGGCCTACGAGCAGTACTTC
J: TRBJ2-1; D: NA; length: 14; size: few; V: TRBV4-2; CDR3: CASSQVTIVNEQFF; DNA: TGTGCCAGCAGCCAAGTGACTATCGTCAATGAGCAGTTCTTC
J: TRBJ1-2; D: NA; length: 13; size: NA; V: TRBV20-1; CDR3: CSASDGTSYGYTF; DNA: TGCAGTGCTAGCGATGGCACATCCTATGGCTACACCTTC
J: TRBJ2-7; D: TRBD1; length: 14; size: few; V: TRBV5-6; CDR3: CASRRGQDSYEQYF; DNA: TGTGCCAGCAGACGTGGACAGGACTCCTACGAGCAGTACTTC
J: TRBJ2-6; D: NA; length: 16; size: few; V: TRBV4-2; CDR3: CASSQDGGAGANVLTF; DNA: TGTGCCAGCAGCCAAGATGGGGGCGCTGGGGCCAACGTCCTGACTTTC
J: TRBJ1-2; D: TRBD1; length: 20; size: few; V: TRBV7-8; CDR3: CASSLWPIPGQGASNYGYTF; DNA: TGTGCCAGCAGCTTATGGCCGATCCCGGGGCAGGGGGCTTCTAACTATGGCTACACCTTC
J: TRBJ1-6; D: NA; length: 14; size: NA; V: TRBV10-3; CDR3: CAISVTLGNSPLHF; DNA: TGTGCCATCAGCGTTACCCTGGGTAATTCACCCCTCCACTTT
J: TRBJ2-1; D: TRBD2; length: 16; size: many; V: TRBV4-2; CDR3: CASSSLGEGPNNEQFF; DNA: TGTGCCAGCAGCTCCTTGGGGGAGGGACCAAACAATGAGCAGTTCTTC
J: TRBJ1-4; D: TRBD1; length: 15; size: many; V: TRBV4-2; CDR3: CASSRRQGWNEKLFF; DNA: TGTGCCAGCAGCCGCCGACAGGGGTGGAATGAAAAACTGTTTTTT
J: TRBJ2-5; D: NA; length: 15; size: NA; V: TRBV24-1; CDR3: CATSDLQGHQETQYF; DNA: TGTGCCACCAGTGATTTGCAGGGGCATCAAGAGACCCAGTACTTC
J: TRBJ2-7; D: TRBD2; length: 14; size: few; V: TRBV20-1; CDR3: CSAKTSGRSYEQYF; DNA: TGCAGTGCCAAGACTAGCGGACGTTCCTACGAGCAGTACTTC
J: TRBJ2-7; D: NA; length: 16; size: NA; V: TRBV6-5; CDR3: CASSYSTWAVYNEQYF; DNA: TGTGCCAGCAGTTACTCAACCTGGGCCGTATACAATGAGCAGTACTTC
J: TRBJ1-2; D: NA; length: 14; size: few; V: TRBV6-1; CDR3: CASSPSLTNYGYTF; DNA: TGTGCCAGCAGTCCCTCCTTAACTAACTATGGCTACACCTTC
J: TRBJ1-1; D: NA; length: 14; size: few; V: TRBV29-1; CDR3: CSVENGREDTEAFF; DNA: TGCAGCGTCGAGAATGGACGGGAGGACACTGAAGCTTTCTTT
J: TRBJ2-7; D: NA; length: 11; size: many; V: TRBV12-3/TRBV12-4; CDR3: CASRSRYEQYF; DNA: TGTGCCAGCAGGTCCCGCTACGAGCAGTACTTC
J: TRBJ2-1; D: NA; length: 22; size: NA; V: TRBV21-1; CDR3: CASNRWRHSRGAKREEVDEQFF; DNA: TGTGCCAGCAATCGTTGGCGACACAGCCGGGGGGCAAAGCGGGAGGAGGTTGATGAGCAGTTCTTC
J: TRBJ1-2; D: NA; length: 17; size: NA; V: TRBV7-8; CDR3: CASSSVSWTPEPHGYTF; DNA: TGTGCCAGCAGCTCAGTGAGCTGGACCCCTGAGCCCCATGGCTACACCTTC